This TCR beta chain was observed in a study of CD8 T cells in Susac syndrome. Broader study findings: The study conceded that relatively few individuals underwent its TCR sequencing and HLA analysis.

With random hexamers, 0.5 to 1 ug RNA was reverse transcribed. A multiplex approach, immunoSEQ multiplex PCR, amplified TCR beta CDR3 across 54 Vbeta and 13 Jbeta. MiXCR, run by TCRdb on the immunoSEQ multiplex PCR reads, gives a single entry per CDR3 protein. The table shows about 180,000 distinct CDR3 sequences, with roughly 95% occurring only once. FACS was used to enrich TEMRA cells, whereas the CD8+ and CD4+ T cells were obtained by negative isolation. Worth noting for this clonotype: The antigen remains undetermined.

Specimen: CD4+ T cells from PBMCs. This receptor was taken from a human donor with multiple sclerosis.

CDR3 loop: CASSSRDRAFF. DNA of the CDR3: TGTGCCAGCAGCTCCCGGGACAGGGCCTTCTTT. The V gene is TRBV9, the J gene TRBJ1-1; 9 nucleotides align to TRBD1. V lost 4 bases and J lost 14; bases outside the gene matches: 6. Germline assignment: CDR1 SGDLS and CDR2 YYNGEE. CDR3 length equals 11 residues.